The clone carrying this TCR beta chain was seen more than once but under ten times. Isolated RNA was reverse transcribed in full, so expressed TCRB transcripts were sequenced. Naive, central memory and regulatory T cell samples averaged roughly 3.7 million immunoSEQ reads each. Measured with immunoSEQ multiplex PCR; TCRdb has only the in-frame clones, and not every one. This table has 400,000 to 600,000 clones, approximately 30% appearing once. Germline CDR1 reads LNHDA; CDR2 reads SQIVND (reference sequence). Between the trimmed V and J ends, which lost 6 bases and 6 bases, there was a span of 7 bases. The CDR3 is 11 amino acids. These data come from a study of beta chain features in type 1 diabetes.

The sequenced material came from naive CD4+ T cells from blood. The J gene is TRBJ2-3, the V gene TRBV19; no clear D gene. This TCR derives from a man aged 18 to 30 in good health. For the CDR3, the DNA is TGTGCCAGTAGCCAGTCGGATACGCAGTATTTT. Translated, it gives CASSQSDTQYF.